The T cell receptor (beta chain) under discussion was sequenced for a study of early T cells in non-severe SARS-CoV-2 infection. This clonotype was counted at least ten times. This CDR3 is built from 14 residues. V gave up 4 bases and J gave up 13 bases, with 17 bases separating them. Germline CDR1 is SGHTA and CDR2 is FQGNSA. Individual cDNA molecules each received unique molecular identifiers attached to them. MiXCR, run by TCRdb on the 5' RACE reads, gives a single entry per CDR3 protein. In the table there are about 22,000 distinct CDR3 sequences, over 4% of which are singletons. The TCR comes from an adult who was a healthcare worker with PCR-confirmed SARS-CoV-2 infection or an uninfected control (not recorded which). The sample consisted of whole blood. The rearrangement joins TRBV7-2 to TRBJ1-6; D not resolved. CDR3 DNA sequence: TGTGCCAGCAGCTCCTATAGGTCGGGGTTGCCCCTCCACTTT. Encoded protein: CASSSYRSGLPLHF.